This T cell receptor beta chain comes out of a study of somatic mutations in cytotoxic T cells in rheumatoid arthritis. The J segment lost 2 bases and the V segment lost 0 bases, leaving 6 bases of the junction unmatched. Germline V gene sequence: CDR1 MGHRA, CDR2 YSYEKL. This CDR3 contains 16 residues. Sequenced by immunoSEQ multiplex PCR; TCRdb stores in-frame clones only, minus some. The sample yields 15,000 to 20,000 clones, over 70% seen once. As healthy controls, the study included blood donors who had a median age of approximately 54 years (range roughly 20-75) and were approximately 55% female.

This chain joins TRBV4-1 and TRBJ2-7, with TRBD1 matching over 8 bases. Source material: CD8+ T cells sorted from blood. The receptor's source is a woman in her 50s in good health. CDR3: CASSQDDRGKAYEQYF. In DNA form, the CDR3 reads TGCGCCAGCAGCCAAGATGACAGGGGAAAAGCCTACGAGCAGTACTTC.